Reported below is one T cell receptor beta chain. The antigen is undetermined. The source of the sample is a study of T cell responses to AZD1222 COVID-19 vaccine. Study-wide findings and caveats: Targeting of unmutated variant regions was reportedly seen in nearly half of spike-specific TCRs. Only 5 or 6 people who got AZD1222 tested seropositive at baseline. Clonal diversity may have been underestimated in mostly white British donors. No day 14 peak samples; only post-peak repertoires were characterized.

Trimming at V came to 3 bases and at J to 11 bases, leaving 7 bases not matched to a gene. The germline CDR1 and CDR2 sequences are SGHTA and FQGNSA. The CDR3 has 14 residues. Repertoires were generated with immunoSEQ multiplex PCR, while TCRdb's copy carries only in-frame clones and drops some. This sample has around 130,000 clones, with 80% to 95% found just once. The material sequenced was peripheral blood, taken on day 0 of AZD1222 vaccination. The rearrangement uses TRBV7-2 and TRBJ1-4; TRBD1 matches at 9 bases. The TCR originated in an adult in good health. CDR3 nucleotides: TGTGCCAGCAGCTTGGACAGGGGACAAAGGAAACTGTTTTTT. Protein: CASSLDRGQRKLFF. The full variable domain, its missing parts supplied by reference TRBV7-2 and TRBJ1-4, is GAGVSQSPSNKVTEKGKDVELRCDPISGHTALYWYRQSLGQGLEFLIYFQGNSAPDKSGLPSDRFSAERTGGSVSTLTIQRTQQEDSAVYLCASSLDRGQRKLFFGSGTQLSVL.